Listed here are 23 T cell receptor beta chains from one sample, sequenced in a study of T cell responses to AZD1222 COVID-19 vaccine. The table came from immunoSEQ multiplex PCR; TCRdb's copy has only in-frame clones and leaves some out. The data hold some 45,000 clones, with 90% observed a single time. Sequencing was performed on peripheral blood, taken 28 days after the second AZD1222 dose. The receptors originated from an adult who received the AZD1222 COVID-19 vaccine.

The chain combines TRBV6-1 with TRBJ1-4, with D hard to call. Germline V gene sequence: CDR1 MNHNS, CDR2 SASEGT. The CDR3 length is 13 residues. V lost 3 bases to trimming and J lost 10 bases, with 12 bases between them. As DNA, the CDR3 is TGTGCCAGCAGTGACGGCCTCGCTGGAAAACTGTTTTTT. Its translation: CASSDGLAGKLFF.

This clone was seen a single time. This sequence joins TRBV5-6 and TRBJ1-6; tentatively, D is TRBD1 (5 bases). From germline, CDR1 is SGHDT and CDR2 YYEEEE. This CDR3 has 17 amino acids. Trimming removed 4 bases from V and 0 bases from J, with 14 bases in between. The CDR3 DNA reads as TGTGCCAGCAGCAAAGACAGTTCTAGCTCCTATAATTCACCCCTCCACTTT. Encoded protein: CASSKDSSSSYNSPLHF.

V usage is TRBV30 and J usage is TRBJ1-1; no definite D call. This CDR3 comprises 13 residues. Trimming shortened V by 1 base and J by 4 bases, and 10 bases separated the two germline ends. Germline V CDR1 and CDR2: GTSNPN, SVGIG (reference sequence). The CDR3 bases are TGTGCCTGGAGTGAAATATCGGGCACTGAAGCTTTCTTT. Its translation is CAWSEISGTEAFF.

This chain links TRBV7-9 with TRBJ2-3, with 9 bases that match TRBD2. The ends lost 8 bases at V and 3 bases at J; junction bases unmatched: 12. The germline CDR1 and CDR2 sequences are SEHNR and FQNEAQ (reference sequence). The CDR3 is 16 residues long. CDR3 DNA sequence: TGTGCCAGCCGCCGAATAGCGGGGGAGGGGACAGATACGCAGTATTTT. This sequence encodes CASRRIAGEGTDTQYF.

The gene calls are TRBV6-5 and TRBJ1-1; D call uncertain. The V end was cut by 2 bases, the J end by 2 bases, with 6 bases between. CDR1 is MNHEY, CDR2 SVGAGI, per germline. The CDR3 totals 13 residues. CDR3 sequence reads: CASSYKVNTEAFF. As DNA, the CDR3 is TGTGCCAGCAGTTACAAAGTAAACACTGAAGCTTTCTTT.

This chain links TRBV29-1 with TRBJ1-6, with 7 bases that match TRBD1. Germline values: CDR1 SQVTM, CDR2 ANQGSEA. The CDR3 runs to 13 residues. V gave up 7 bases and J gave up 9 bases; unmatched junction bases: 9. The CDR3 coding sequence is TGCAGCGCCATCACAGGGGTTAGTTCACCCCTCCACTTT. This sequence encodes CSAITGVSSPLHF.

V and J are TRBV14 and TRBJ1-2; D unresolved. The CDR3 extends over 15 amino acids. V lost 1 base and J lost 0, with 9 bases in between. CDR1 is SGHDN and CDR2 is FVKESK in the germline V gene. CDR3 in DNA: TGTGCCAGCAGCCAAGTAGGGCAGACTAACTATGGCTACACCTTC. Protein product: CASSQVGQTNYGYTF.

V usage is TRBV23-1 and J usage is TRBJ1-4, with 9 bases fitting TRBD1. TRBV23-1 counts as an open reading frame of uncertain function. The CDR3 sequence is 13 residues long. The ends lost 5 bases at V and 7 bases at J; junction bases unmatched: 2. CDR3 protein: CASSGQGSEKLFF. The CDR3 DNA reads TGCGCCAGCAGTGGACAGGGGAGTGAAAAACTGTTTTTT.

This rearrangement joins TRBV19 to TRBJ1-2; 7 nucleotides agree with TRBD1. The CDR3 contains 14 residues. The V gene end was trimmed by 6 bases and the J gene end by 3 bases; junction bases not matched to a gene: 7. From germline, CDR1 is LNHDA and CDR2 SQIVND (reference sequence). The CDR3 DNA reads TGTGCCAGTAGAGGACAGGCCTTATACTATGGCTACACCTTC. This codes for CASRGQALYYGYTF.

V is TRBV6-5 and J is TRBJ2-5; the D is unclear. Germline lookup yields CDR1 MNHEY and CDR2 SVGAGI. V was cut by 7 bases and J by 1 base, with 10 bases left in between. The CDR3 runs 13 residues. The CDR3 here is CASTTGPQETQYF. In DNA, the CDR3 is TGTGCCAGCACCACGGGCCCCCAAGAGACCCAGTACTTC.

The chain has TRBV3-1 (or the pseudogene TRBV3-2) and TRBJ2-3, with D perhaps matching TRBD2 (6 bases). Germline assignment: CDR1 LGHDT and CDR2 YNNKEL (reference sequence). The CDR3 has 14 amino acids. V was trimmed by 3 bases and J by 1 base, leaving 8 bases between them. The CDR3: CASSQGGGTDTQYF. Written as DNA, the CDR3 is TGTGCCAGCAGCCAGGGGGGTGGCACAGATACGCAGTATTTT.

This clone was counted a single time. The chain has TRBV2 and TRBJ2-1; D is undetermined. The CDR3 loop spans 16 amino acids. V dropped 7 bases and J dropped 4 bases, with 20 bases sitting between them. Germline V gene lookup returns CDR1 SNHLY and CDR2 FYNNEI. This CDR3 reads CASNRNGRTQYNEQFF. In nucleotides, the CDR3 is TGTGCCAGCAATAGAAACGGACGGACCCAATACAATGAGCAGTTCTTC.

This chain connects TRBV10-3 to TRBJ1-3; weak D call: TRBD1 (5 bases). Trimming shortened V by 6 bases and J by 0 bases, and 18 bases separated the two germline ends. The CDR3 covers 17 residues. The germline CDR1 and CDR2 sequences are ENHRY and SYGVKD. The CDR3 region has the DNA TGTGCCATCAGAATTGGTCAGGGATTGAGCTCTGGAAACACCATATATTTT. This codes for CAIRIGQGLSSGNTIYF.

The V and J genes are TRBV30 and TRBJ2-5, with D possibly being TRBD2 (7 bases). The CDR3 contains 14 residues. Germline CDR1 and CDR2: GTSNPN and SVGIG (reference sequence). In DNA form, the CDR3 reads TGTGCGGGAGAGGGCGGGGGCGTATCAGAGACCCAGTACTTC. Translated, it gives CAGEGGGVSETQYF. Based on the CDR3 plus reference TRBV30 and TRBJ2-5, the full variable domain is SQTIHQWPATLVQPVGSPLSLECTVEGTSNPNLYWYRQAAGRGLQLLFYSVGIGQISSEVPQNLSASRPQDRQFILSSKKLLLSDSGFYLCAGEGGGVSETQYFGPGTRLLVL.

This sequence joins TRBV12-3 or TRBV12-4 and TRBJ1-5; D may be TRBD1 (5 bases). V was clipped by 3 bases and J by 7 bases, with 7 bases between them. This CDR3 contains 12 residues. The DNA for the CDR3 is TGTGCCAGCAGTTTGAGGGACCAGCCCCAGCATTTT. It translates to CASSLRDQPQHF.

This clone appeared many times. The CDR3 sequence: CASSHPPGAGTDTQYF. In DNA form, the CDR3 reads TGTGCCAGCAGTCACCCTCCGGGGGCCGGAACAGATACGCAGTATTTT. V usage is TRBV6-2 or TRBV6-3 and J usage is TRBJ2-3, with D possibly called TRBD1 or TRBD2 (6 bases each). Germline loops: CDR1 MNHEY, CDR2 SVGEGT. V was pared by 5 bases and J by 3 bases, with 18 bases between. The CDR3 is 16 residues long.

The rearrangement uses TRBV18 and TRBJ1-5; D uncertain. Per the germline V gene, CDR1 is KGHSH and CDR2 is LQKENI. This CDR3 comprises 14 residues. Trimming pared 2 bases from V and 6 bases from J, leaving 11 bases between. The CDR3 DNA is TGTGCCAGCTCACCAGGATCCGGTGGTCAGCCCCAGCATTTT. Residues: CASSPGSGGQPQHF. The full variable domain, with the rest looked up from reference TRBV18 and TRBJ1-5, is NAGVMQNPRHLVRRRGQEARLRCSPMKGHSHVYWYRQLPEEGLKFMVYLQKENIIDESGMPKERFSAEFPKEGPSILRIQQVVRGDSAAYFCASSPGSGGQPQHFGDGTRLSIL.

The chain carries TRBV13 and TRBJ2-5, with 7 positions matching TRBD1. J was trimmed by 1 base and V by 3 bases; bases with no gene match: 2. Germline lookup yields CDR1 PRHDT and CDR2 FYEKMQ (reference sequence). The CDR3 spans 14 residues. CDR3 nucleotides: TGTGCCAGCAGCTTTGGGGACAGCCAAGAGACCCAGTACTTC. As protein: CASSFGDSQETQYF.

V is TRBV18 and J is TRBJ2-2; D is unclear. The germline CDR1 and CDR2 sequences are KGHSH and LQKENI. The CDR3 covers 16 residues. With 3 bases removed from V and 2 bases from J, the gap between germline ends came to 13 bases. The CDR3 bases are TGTGCCAGCTCACCGGGTGGTCAGAGAAACACCGGGGAGCTGTTTTTT. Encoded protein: CASSPGGQRNTGELFF.

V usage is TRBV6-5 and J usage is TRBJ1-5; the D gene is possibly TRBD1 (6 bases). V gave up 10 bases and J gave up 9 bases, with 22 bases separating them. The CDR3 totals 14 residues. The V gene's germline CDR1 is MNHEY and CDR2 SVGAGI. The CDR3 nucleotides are TGTGCCAAGGCAGGGGCAAGGAGGGAACGGCCCCAGCATTTT. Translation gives CAKAGARRERPQHF.

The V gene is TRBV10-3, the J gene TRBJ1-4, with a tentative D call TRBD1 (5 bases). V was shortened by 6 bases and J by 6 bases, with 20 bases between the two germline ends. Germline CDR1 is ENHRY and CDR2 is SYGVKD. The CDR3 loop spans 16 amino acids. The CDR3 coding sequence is TGTGCCATCAGCAACCCCGCTCGAATAGGGGATGAAAAACTGTTTTTT. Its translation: CAISNPARIGDEKLFF.

CDR3 DNA sequence: TGCGCCAGCAGTGAGAGTAGTGGCGGGGGGTACAATGAGCAGTTCTTC. This codes for CASSESSGGGYNEQFF. The chain joins TRBV10-1 to TRBJ2-1, with TRBD2 matching over 8 bases. The germline gives CDR1 WNHNN, CDR2 SYGVQD (reference sequence). The length of the CDR3 is 16 residues. Trimming removed 2 bases from V and 4 bases from J; junction bases left unmatched: 7.

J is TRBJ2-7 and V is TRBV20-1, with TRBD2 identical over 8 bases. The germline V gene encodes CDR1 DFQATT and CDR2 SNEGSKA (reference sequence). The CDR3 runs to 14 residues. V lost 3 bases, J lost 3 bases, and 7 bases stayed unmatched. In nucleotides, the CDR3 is TGCAGTGCTAGTGGACGCGGGGGGCACTACGAGCAGTACTTC. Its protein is CSASGRGGHYEQYF.